The present TCR beta chain was sequenced within a study of vaccination and CD4 T cells after COVID-19. About this clonotype itself: No antigen is known for it.

Indicated treatment: approximately nine-day PBMC culture with coronavirus spike peptide pools or control peptides (ViraFEST assay). Cultured CD4+ T cells had their DNA profiled by the Oncomine TCR Beta short-read assay. TCRdb fed the PCR reads into MiXCR, producing one record per CDR3 protein. This table has roughly 9,800 distinct CDR3 sequences, roughly 25% appearing once. The V segment lost 7 bases and the J segment 1 base; nucleotides outside the gene matches: 16. This CDR3 spans 19 amino acids. Germline loops: CDR1 LNHDA, CDR2 SQIVND (reference sequence). The sample consisted of CD4+ T cells from blood, cultured in vitro, taken before SARS-CoV-2 vaccination. The receptor comes from a human donor who received a COVID-19 vaccine. The chain employs TRBV19 and TRBJ2-1; 10 bases are a match to TRBD1. The CDR3 DNA follows: TGTGCCAGTACCGCGACAGGGGGCGAATCGGTCAAGTCCTACAATGAGCAGTTCTTC. This gives the protein CASTATGGESVKSYNEQFF.